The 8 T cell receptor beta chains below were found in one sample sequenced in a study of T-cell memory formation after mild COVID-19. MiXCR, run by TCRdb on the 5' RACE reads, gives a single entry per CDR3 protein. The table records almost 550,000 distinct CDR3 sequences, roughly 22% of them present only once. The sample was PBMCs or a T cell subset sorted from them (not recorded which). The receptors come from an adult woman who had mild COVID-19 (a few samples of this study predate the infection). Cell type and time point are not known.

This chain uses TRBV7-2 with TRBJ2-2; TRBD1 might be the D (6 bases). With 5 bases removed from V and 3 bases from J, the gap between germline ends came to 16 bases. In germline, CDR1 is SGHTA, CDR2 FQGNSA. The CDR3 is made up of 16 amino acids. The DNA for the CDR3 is TGTGCCAGCAGCGTGACAGGCGGAATCGACACCGGGGAGCTGTTTTTT. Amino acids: CASSVTGGIDTGELFF.

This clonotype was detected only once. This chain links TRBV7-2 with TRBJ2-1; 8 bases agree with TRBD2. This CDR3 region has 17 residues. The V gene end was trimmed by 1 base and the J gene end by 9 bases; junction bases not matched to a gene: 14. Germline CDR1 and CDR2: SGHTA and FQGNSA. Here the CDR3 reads CASSLGFMTGGPGEQFF. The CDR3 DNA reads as TGTGCCAGCAGCTTAGGATTTATGACGGGAGGGCCGGGTGAGCAGTTCTTC.

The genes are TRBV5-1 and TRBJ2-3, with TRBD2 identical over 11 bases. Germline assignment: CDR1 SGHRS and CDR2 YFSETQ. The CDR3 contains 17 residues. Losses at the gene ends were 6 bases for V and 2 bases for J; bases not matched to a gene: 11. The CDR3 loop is CASTAPKGLAVTDTQYF. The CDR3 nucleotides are TGCGCCAGCACGGCCCCAAAGGGACTAGCGGTCACAGATACGCAGTATTTT.

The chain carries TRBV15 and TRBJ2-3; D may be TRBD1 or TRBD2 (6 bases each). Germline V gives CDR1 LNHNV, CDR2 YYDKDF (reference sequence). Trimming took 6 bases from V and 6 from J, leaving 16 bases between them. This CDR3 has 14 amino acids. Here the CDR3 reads CATRLGGVRDTQYF. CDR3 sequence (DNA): TGTGCCACCAGATTGGGGGGCGTTAGGGATACGCAGTATTTT.

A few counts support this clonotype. This chain's CDR3 is CASSLLQMNTGELFF. CDR3 in DNA: TGTGCCAGCAGCTTACTTCAAATGAACACCGGGGAGCTGTTTTTT. The chain has TRBV7-6 and TRBJ2-2, with D unresolved. Germline lookup yields CDR1 SGHVS and CDR2 FNYEAQ. V lost 2 bases and J lost 1, with 8 bases in between. This CDR3 contains 15 residues.

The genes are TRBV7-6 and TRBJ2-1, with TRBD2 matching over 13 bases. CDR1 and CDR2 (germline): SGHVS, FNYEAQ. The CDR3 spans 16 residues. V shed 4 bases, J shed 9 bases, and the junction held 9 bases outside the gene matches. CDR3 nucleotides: TGTGCCAGCAGCTCGTCACTAGCGGGGGGGAGGTTTGAGCAGTTCTTC. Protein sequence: CASSSSLAGGRFEQFF.

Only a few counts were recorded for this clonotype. The CDR3 DNA reads as TGCGCCAGCAGCCAAGGGGGGGGGCGCAGAACCGGGGAGCTGTTTTTT. Residues: CASSQGGGRRTGELFF. The V gene is TRBV4-1, the J gene TRBJ2-2; perhaps TRBD2 as D (7 bases). Germline V gene data show CDR1 as MGHRA and CDR2 as YSYEKL. V was clipped by 1 base and J by 5 bases, with 14 bases between them. The CDR3 loop spans 16 amino acids.

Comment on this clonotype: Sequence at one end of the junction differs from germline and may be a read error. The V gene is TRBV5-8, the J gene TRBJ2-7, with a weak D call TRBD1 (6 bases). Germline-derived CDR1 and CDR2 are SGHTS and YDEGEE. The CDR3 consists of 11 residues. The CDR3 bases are TGTGCCAGCATCCTAGACCCGGGACACAAATTC. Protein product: CASILDPGHKF. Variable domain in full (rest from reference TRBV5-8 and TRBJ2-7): EAGVTQSPTHLIKTRGQQATLRCSPISGHTSVYWYQQALGLGLQFLLWYDEGEERNRGNFPPRFSGRQFPNYSSELNVNALELEDSALYLCASILDPGHKFGPGTRLTVT.